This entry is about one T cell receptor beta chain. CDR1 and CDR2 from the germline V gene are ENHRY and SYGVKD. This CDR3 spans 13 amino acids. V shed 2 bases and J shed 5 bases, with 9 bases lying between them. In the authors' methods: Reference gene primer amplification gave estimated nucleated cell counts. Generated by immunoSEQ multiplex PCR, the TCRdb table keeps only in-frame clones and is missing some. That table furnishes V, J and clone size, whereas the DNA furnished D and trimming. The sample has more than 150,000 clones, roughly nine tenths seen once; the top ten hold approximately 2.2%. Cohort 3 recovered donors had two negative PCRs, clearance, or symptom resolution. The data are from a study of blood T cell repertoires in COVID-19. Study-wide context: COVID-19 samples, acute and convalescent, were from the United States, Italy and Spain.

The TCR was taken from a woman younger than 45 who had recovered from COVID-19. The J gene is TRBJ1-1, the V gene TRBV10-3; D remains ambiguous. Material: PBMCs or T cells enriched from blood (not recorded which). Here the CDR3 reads CAISEREDTEAFF. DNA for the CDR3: TGTGCCATCAGTGAGCGGGAAGATACTGAAGCTTTCTTT.